The clone carrying this TCR beta chain was detected only a few times. The CDR3 extends over 14 amino acids. V was pared by 1 base and J by 5 bases, with 2 bases of the junction left unmatched. Per germline, CDR1 GTSNPN and CDR2 SVGIG (reference sequence). The entry originates in a study of blood T cell repertoires in COVID-19. For the study at large: T cells, B-cell-depleted T cells, or PBMCs supplied cDNA or gDNA.

In the original analysis: Reference gene primer amplification gave nucleated cell count estimates. Libraries were prepared by immunoSEQ multiplex PCR; TCRdb keeps only in-frame clonotypes and omits some of them. That table is the source of V, J and clone size, and D and trimming were worked out from the DNA. The profile shows about 68,000 clones, around four fifths of them singletons. The chain links TRBV30 to TRBJ1-5; TRBD1 agrees at 10 bases. The sequence was collected from a woman aged 50 to 60 with acute or convalescent COVID-19. The sequenced material came from peripheral blood. CDR3 sequence reads: CAWSAGQGDQPQHF. CDR3 DNA sequence: TGTGCCTGGAGTGCCGGACAGGGGGATCAGCCCCAGCATTTT. The whole variable domain, filled in from reference TRBV30 and TRBJ1-5, reads SQTIHQWPATLVQPVGSPLSLECTVEGTSNPNLYWYRQAAGRGLQLLFYSVGIGQISSEVPQNLSASRPQDRQFILSSKKLLLSDSGFYLCAWSAGQGDQPQHFGDGTRLSIL.